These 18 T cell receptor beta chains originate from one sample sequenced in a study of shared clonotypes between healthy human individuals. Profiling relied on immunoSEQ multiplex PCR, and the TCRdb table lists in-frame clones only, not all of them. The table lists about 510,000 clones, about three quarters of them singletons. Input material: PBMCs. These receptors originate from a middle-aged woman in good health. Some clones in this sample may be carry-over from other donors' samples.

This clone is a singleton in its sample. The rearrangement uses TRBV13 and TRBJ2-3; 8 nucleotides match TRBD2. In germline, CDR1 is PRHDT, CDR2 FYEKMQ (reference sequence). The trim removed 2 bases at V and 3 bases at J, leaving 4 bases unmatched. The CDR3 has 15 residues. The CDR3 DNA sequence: TGTGCCAGCAGCTTACAAACGGGAGGGACAGATACGCAGTATTTT. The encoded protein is CASSLQTGGTDTQYF.

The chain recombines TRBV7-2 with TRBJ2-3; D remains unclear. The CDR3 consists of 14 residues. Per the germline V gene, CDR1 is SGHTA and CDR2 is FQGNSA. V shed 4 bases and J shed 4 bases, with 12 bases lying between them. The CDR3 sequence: CASSSINTADTQYF. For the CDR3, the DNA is TGTGCCAGCAGCTCTATCAACACGGCAGATACGCAGTATTTT.

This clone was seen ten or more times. The CDR3 DNA follows: TGTGCCAGCAGTGAAGCTCGGGGGACAGGGTCGGGCTATGGCTACACCTTC. Amino acid sequence: CASSEARGTGSGYGYTF. The genes are TRBV6-1 and TRBJ1-2; 9 bases match TRBD1. The length of the CDR3 is 17 residues. Germline CDR1 and CDR2: MNHNS and SASEGT. The V segment lost 0 bases and the J segment 4 bases; nucleotides outside the gene matches: 9.

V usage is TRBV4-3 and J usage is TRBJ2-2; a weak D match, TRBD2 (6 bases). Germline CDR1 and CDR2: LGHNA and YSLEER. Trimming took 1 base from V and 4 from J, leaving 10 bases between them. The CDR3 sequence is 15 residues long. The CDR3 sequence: CASSQVGGFTGELFF. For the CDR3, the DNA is TGCGCCAGCAGCCAAGTCGGGGGATTCACCGGGGAGCTGTTTTTT.

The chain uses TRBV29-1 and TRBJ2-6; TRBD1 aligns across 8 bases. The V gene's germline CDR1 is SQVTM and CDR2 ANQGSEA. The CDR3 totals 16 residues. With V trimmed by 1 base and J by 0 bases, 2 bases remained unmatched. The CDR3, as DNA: TGCAGCGTTGAAGGGACAGGGCGCTCTGGGGCCAACGTCCTGACTTTC. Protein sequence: CSVEGTGRSGANVLTF.

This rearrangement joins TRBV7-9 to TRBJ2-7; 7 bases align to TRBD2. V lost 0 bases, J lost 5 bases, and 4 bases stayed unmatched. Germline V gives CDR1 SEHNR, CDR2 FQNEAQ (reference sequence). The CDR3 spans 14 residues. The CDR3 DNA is TGTGCCAGCAGCTTAGCGGGAGGGCCCCACGAGCAGTACTTC. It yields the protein CASSLAGGPHEQYF.

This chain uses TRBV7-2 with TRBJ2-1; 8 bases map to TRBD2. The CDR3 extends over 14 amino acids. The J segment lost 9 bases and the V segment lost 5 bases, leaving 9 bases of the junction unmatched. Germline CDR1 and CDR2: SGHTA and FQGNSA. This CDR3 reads CASSQGLVFGEQFF. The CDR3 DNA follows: TGTGCCAGCAGCCAGGGACTAGTTTTTGGTGAGCAGTTCTTC.

CDR3 in amino acids: CASSRSRDSFYEQYF. The CDR3 coding sequence is TGTGCCAGCAGCCGATCCCGGGACAGTTTCTACGAGCAGTACTTC. The V call is TRBV13, the J call TRBJ2-5; 7 bases are a match to TRBD1. TRBJ2-7 explains the end of the DNA better; the J call may be wrong. This CDR3 is built from 15 residues. CDR1 PRHDT and CDR2 FYEKMQ come from the germline V gene (reference sequence).

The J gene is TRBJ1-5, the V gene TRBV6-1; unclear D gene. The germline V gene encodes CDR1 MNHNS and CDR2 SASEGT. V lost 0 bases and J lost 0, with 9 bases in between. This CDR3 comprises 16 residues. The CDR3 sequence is CASSEAVPNSNQPQHF. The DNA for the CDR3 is TGTGCCAGCAGTGAAGCGGTTCCAAATAGCAATCAGCCCCAGCATTTT.

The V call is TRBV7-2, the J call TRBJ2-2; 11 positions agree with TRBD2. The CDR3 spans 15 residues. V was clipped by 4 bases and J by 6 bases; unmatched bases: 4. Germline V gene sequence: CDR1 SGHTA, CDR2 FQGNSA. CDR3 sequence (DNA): TGTGCCAGCAGCTCGCCGGGACTAGCGGCCGGGGAGCTGTTTTTT. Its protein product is CASSSPGLAAGELFF.

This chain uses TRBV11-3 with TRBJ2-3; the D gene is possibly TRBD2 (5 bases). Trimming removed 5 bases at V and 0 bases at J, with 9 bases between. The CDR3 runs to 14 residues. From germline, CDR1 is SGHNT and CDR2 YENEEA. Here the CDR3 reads CASSQRTSTDTQYF. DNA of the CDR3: TGTGCCAGCAGCCAAAGGACTAGCACAGATACGCAGTATTTT.

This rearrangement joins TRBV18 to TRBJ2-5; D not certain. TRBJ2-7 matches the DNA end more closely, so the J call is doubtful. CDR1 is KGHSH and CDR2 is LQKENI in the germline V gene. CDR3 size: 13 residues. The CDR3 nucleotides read TGTGCCAGCTCACCAGACTCCTCCTACGAGCAGTACTTC. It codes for CASSPDSSYEQYF.

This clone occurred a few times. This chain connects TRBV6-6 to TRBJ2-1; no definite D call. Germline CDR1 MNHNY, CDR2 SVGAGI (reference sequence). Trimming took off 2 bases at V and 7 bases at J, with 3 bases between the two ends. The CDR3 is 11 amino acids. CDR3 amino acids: CASSYLNEQFF. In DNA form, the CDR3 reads TGTGCCAGCAGTTACCTAAATGAGCAGTTCTTC.

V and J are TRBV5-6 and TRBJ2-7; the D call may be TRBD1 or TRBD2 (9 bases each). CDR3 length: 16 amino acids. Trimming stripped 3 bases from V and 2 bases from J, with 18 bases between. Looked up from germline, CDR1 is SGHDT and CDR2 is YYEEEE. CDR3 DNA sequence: TGTGCCAGCAGCTCGACAGGGGGACTAGCAACCTACGAGCAGTACTTC. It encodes CASSSTGGLATYEQYF.

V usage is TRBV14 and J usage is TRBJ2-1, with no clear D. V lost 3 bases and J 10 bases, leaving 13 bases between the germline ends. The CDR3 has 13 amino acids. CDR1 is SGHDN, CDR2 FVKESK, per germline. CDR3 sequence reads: CASSHLSTGEQFF. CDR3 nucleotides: TGTGCCAGCAGCCACCTCTCGACTGGCGAGCAGTTCTTC.

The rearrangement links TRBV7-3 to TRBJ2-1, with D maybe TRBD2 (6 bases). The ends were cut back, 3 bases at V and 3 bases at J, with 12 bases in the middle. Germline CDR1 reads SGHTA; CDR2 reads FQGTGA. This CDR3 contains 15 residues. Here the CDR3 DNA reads TGTGCCAGCAGCTTGTTGCGGGGAAACTACAATGAGCAGTTCTTC. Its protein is CASSLLRGNYNEQFF.

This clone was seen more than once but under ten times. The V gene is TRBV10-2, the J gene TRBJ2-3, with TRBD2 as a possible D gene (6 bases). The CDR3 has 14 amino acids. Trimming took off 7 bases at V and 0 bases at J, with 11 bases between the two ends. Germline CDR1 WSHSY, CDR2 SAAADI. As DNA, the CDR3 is TGCGCCAGCAAAGGCGGGACTAGCACAGATACGCAGTATTTT. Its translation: CASKGGTSTDTQYF.

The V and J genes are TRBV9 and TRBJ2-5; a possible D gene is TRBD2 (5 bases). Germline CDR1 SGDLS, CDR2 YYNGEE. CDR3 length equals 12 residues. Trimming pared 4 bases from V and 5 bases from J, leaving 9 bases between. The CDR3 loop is CASSPSGETQYF. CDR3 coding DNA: TGTGCCAGCAGCCCATCGGGGGAGACCCAGTACTTC.